These 32 T cell receptor beta chains originate from one sample sequenced in a study of CXCR3-negative and CXCR3-positive naive CD8 T cells. The antigens for these receptors are not known. Study-level findings and limits: Researchers report that CXCR3-positive naive cells carry more hydrophobic TRB CDR3s than CXCR3-negative naive cells.

The TRB libraries of cDNA were built by UMI-labeled 5' RACE. TCRdb reprocessed the 5' RACE reads; each CDR3 protein has one entry and no DNA is given. Found here are about 150,000 distinct CDR3 sequences; the top ten clones hold 0.45% to 0.55%. The specimen was naive CXCR3+ CD8+ T cells from blood. Regarding subset: CD45RO-CCR7+CD27+CD95- naive CD8+ T cells expressing CXCR3 (TNR3+). Receptor source: a human donor in good health. Some clones in this sample may be carry-over from other donors' samples.

The chain has TRBV15 and TRBJ2-1. Germline assignment: CDR1 LNHNV and CDR2 YYDKDF (reference sequence). This CDR3 region has 12 residues. CDR3 sequence: CATSPTGNEQFF.

The rearrangement links TRBV19 to TRBJ2-1; TCRdb gives TRBD1 as the D gene, but with no DNA this cannot be confirmed. CDR1 LNHDA and CDR2 SQIVND come from the germline V gene (reference sequence). The length of the CDR3 is 16 residues. The CDR3 here is CASSIGTGGLSNEQFF.

This rearrangement joins TRBV27 to TRBJ1-6; the D call of TRBD1 rests on TCRdb alone, since no DNA is present to check it. The CDR3 extends over 14 amino acids. Germline V gives CDR1 MNHEY, CDR2 SMNVEV (reference sequence). This chain's CDR3 is CASSFGRGNSPLHF.

The chain has TRBV5-1 and TRBJ1-1. The CDR3 has 16 amino acids. The V gene's germline CDR1 is SGHRS and CDR2 YFSETQ. This chain's CDR3 is CASSWSVGGAVTEAFF. The full variable domain, its missing parts supplied by reference TRBV5-1 and TRBJ1-1, is KAGVTQTPRYLIKTRGQQVTLSCSPISGHRSVSWYQQTPGQGLQFLFEYFSETQRNKGNFPGRFSGRQFSNSRSEMNVSTLELGDSALYLCASSWSVGGAVTEAFFGQGTRLTVV.

This chain connects TRBV20-1 to TRBJ2-7. CDR1 and CDR2 from the germline V gene are DFQATT and SNEGSKA (reference sequence). The CDR3 runs 13 residues. The CDR3 sequence: CSARGVDVYEQYF.

The rearrangement uses TRBV12-3 or TRBV12-4 and TRBJ2-7; as DNA is missing, the TRBD1 call by TCRdb cannot be tested. The CDR3 is made up of 16 amino acids. The CDR3 spells CASSLSGWQGDYEQYF.

The chain carries TRBV29-1 and TRBJ2-7. CDR3 length: 13 residues. The germline gives CDR1 SQVTM, CDR2 ANQGSEA. CDR3 loop: CSVEPDVGYEQYF.

The V gene is TRBV20-1, the J gene TRBJ1-1; TCRdb's D call of TRBD1 is untestable without DNA. Germline values: CDR1 DFQATT, CDR2 SNEGSKA (reference sequence). The CDR3 covers 17 residues. The CDR3 is CSALHVGTGFGNTEAFF.

The chain uses TRBV28 and TRBJ2-3; the TCRdb D gene call, TRBD2, has no DNA to confirm it. Germline assignment: CDR1 MDHEN and CDR2 SYDVKM. CDR3 length equals 16 residues. The CDR3: CASSVAGGPSTDTQYF.

The V and J genes are TRBV7-2 and TRBJ2-7. Germline V gene sequence: CDR1 SGHTA, CDR2 FQGNSA. The CDR3 totals 14 residues. The CDR3 region is CASSSGVLNYEQYF.

This chain connects TRBV28 to TRBJ1-1; the D call from TCRdb, TRBD1, cannot be confirmed without DNA. The CDR3 consists of 14 residues. Germline V gives CDR1 MDHEN, CDR2 SYDVKM. CDR3: CASSRDRGRAEAFF. Together with reference TRBV28 and TRBJ1-1, the CDR3 gives the full variable domain: DVKVTQSSRYLVKRTGEKVFLECVQDMDHENMFWYRQDPGLGLRLIYFSYDVKMKEKGDIPEGYSVSREKKERFSLILESASTNQTSMYLCASSRDRGRAEAFFGQGTRLTVV.

The chain couples TRBV9 to TRBJ2-1; TCRdb proposes TRBD1, but this gene call is untestable without DNA. CDR1 and CDR2 (germline): SGDLS, YYNGEE. CDR3 size: 14 residues. This CDR3 is CASSGTGGYNEQFF.

This chain links TRBV19 with TRBJ2-2; the TCRdb call, TRBD2, lacks DNA for checking. CDR3 length: 15 amino acids. The germline gives CDR1 LNHDA, CDR2 SQIVND (reference sequence). CDR3 amino acids: CASSFAGTNTGELFF.

The chain uses TRBV15 and TRBJ2-1; TCRdb reports TRBD1, a call that lacks DNA to check it against. The CDR3 has 17 amino acids. CDR1 and CDR2 from the germline V gene are LNHNV and YYDKDF (reference sequence). CDR3 sequence: CATSRDLRDRGYNEQFF.

The rearrangement links TRBV28 to TRBJ2-3. Germline V CDR1 and CDR2: MDHEN, SYDVKM. This CDR3 spans 15 amino acids. The CDR3 is CASSLGSVGTDTQYF.

The chain has TRBV12-3 or TRBV12-4 and TRBJ2-3; the TCRdb D gene call, TRBD2, has no DNA to confirm it. This CDR3 comprises 13 residues. The CDR3 sequence is CASSPTGPDAQYF.

Here the CDR3 reads CAISVGLTGANTGELFF. The rearrangement joins TRBV10-3 to TRBJ2-2; the TRBD2 assignment by TCRdb is unverifiable without DNA. From germline, CDR1 is ENHRY and CDR2 SYGVKD. This CDR3 is built from 17 residues.

The J gene is TRBJ2-7, the V gene TRBV12-3 or TRBV12-4. This CDR3 has 12 amino acids. The CDR3 spells CASSFDMGEQYF.

The chain combines TRBV15 with TRBJ2-7. Germline V gene data show CDR1 as LNHNV and CDR2 as YYDKDF (reference sequence). The CDR3 totals 12 residues. The CDR3 here is CATSREGYEQYF.

V gene TRBV6-5 combines with J gene TRBJ1-1; absent DNA, TCRdb's TRBD1 call cannot be checked. The CDR3 runs to 14 residues. The germline CDR1 and CDR2 sequences are MNHEY and SVGAGI. The CDR3 sequence: CASSLDIQGTEAFF.

The V and J genes are TRBV7-9 and TRBJ1-1; as DNA is missing, the TRBD1 call by TCRdb cannot be tested. This CDR3 contains 15 residues. CDR1 SEHNR and CDR2 FQNEAQ come from the germline V gene (reference sequence). The CDR3 protein is CASSPPTGVNTEAFF.

This chain connects TRBV5-6 to TRBJ1-1. The CDR3 consists of 11 residues. In germline, CDR1 is SGHDT, CDR2 YYEEEE. The CDR3 sequence: CASSFEKEAFF.

The chain joins TRBV20-1 to TRBJ1-4. This CDR3 contains 15 residues. Germline CDR1 and CDR2: DFQATT and SNEGSKA (reference sequence). This CDR3 is CSASDFQATNEKLFF.

V gene TRBV7-9 combines with J gene TRBJ2-1; TCRdb names TRBD2, which stays unverified in the absence of DNA. The CDR3 is 16 residues long. Looked up from germline, CDR1 is SEHNR and CDR2 is FQNEAQ (reference sequence). This chain's CDR3 is CASNPPASGRYNEQFF.

This chain links TRBV28 with TRBJ2-5. CDR1 and CDR2 from the germline V gene are MDHEN and SYDVKM. The CDR3 loop spans 15 amino acids. The CDR3 protein is CASSFYFAEQETQYF.

The rearrangement joins TRBV10-3 to TRBJ2-7. The CDR3 spans 13 residues. Germline V gene sequence: CDR1 ENHRY, CDR2 SYGVKD. The CDR3 sequence is CAISEAVTYEQYF.

The rearrangement links TRBV28 to TRBJ1-4; TCRdb reports TRBD1, a call that lacks DNA to check it against. CDR3 length: 16 residues. Germline CDR1 is MDHEN and CDR2 is SYDVKM. The CDR3 reads CASSYPNDRGDEKLFF.

The rearrangement links TRBV4-1 to TRBJ2-7; the D gene TCRdb calls, TRBD2, cannot be checked with no DNA. The CDR3 runs 15 residues. The germline V gene encodes CDR1 MGHRA and CDR2 YSYEKL. CDR3 residues: CASSQHSGAEEEQYF.

This chain uses TRBV29-1 with TRBJ2-7; TCRdb reports TRBD1, a call that lacks DNA to check it against. The CDR3 is 14 amino acids. Germline V gene lookup returns CDR1 SQVTM and CDR2 ANQGSEA. The CDR3 sequence: CSVPAAGGRDEQYF.

CDR3 loop: CATSYWEGVAYGYTF. J is TRBJ1-2 and V is TRBV24-1. The CDR3 contains 15 residues. Germline V lookup: CDR1 KGHDR, CDR2 SFDVKD.

This chain links TRBV15 with TRBJ1-5; checking the TCRdb D call of TRBD1 is not possible without DNA. The CDR3 totals 15 residues. The germline V gene has CDR1 LNHNV and CDR2 YYDKDF (reference sequence). The CDR3 protein is CATSISYRGSQPQHF.

The chain has TRBV4-3 and TRBJ2-1. Germline CDR1 is LGHNA and CDR2 is YSLEER. The CDR3 is made up of 17 amino acids. The CDR3: CASSQTMAVRILNEQFF.